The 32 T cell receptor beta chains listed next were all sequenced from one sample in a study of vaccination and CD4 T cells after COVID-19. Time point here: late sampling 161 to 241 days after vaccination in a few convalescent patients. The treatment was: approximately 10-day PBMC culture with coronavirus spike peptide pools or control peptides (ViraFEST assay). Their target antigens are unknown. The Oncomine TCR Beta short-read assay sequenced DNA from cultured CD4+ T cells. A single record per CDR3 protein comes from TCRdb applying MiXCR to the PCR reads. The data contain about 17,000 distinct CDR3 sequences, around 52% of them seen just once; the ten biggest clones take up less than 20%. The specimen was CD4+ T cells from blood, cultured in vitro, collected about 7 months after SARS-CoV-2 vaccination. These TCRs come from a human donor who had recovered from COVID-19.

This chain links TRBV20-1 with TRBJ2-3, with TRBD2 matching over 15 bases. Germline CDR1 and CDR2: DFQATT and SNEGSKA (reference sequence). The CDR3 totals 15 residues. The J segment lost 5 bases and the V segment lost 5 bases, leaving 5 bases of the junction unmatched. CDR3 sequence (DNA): TGCAGTGCTTGGACTAGCGGGGGGGCTGGAGATACGCAGTATTTT. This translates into CSAWTSGGAGDTQYF.

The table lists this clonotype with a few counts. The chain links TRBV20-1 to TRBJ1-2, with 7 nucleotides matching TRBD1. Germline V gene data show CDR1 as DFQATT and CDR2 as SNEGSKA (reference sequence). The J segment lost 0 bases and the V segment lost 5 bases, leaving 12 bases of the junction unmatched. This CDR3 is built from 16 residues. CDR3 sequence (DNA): TGCAGTGCTCGACCCCCCGGGACAGCTTCTAACTATGGCTACACCTTC. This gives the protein CSARPPGTASNYGYTF.

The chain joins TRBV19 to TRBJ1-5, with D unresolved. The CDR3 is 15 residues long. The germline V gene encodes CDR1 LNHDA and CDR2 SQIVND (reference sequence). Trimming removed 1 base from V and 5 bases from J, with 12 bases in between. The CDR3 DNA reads TGTGCCAGTAGTATAGGGCCTAACAGAGATCAGCCCCAGCATTTT. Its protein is CASSIGPNRDQPQHF.

CDR3 nucleotides: TGTGCCAGCAGCTTCCCTGAACTAGATTCGGCCTACAATGAGCAGTTCTTC. This translates into CASSFPELDSAYNEQFF. The V call is TRBV7-2, the J call TRBJ2-1; weak D call: TRBD2 (5 bases). CDR3 size: 17 residues. V gave up 3 bases and J gave up 2 bases, with 17 bases separating them. CDR1 is SGHTA, CDR2 FQGNSA, per germline.

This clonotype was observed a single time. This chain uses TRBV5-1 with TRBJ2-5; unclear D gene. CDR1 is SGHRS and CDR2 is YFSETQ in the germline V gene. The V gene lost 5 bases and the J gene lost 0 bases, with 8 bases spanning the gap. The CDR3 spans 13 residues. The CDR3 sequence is CASSTEYQETQYF. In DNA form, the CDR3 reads TGCGCCAGCAGTACCGAGTACCAAGAGACCCAGTACTTC.

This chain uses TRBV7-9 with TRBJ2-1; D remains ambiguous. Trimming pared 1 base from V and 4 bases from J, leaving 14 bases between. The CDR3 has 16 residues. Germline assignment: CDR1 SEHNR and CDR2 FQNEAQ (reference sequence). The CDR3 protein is CASSLEVSHKYNEQFF. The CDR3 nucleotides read TGTGCCAGCAGCTTAGAAGTCAGCCACAAATACAATGAGCAGTTCTTC.

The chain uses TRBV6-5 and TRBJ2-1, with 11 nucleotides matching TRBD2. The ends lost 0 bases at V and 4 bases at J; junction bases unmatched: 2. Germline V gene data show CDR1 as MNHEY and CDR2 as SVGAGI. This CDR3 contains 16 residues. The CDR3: CASSYSIAGGYNEQFF. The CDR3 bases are TGTGCCAGCAGTTACTCGATAGCGGGAGGGTACAATGAGCAGTTCTTC.

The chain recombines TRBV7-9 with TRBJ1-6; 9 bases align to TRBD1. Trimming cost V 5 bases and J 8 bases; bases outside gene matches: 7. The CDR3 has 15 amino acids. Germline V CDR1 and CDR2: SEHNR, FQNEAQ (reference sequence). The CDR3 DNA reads TGTGCCAGCAGCGCCACAGGGGGCGCGGATTCACCCCTCCACTTT. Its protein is CASSATGGADSPLHF.

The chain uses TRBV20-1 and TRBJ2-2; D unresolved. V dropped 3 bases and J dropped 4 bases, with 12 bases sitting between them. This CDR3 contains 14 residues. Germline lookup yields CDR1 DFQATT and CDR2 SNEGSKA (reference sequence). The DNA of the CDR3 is TGCAGTGCTAGGAGATCCCAGACCACCGGGGAGCTGTTTTTT. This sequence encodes CSARRSQTTGELFF.

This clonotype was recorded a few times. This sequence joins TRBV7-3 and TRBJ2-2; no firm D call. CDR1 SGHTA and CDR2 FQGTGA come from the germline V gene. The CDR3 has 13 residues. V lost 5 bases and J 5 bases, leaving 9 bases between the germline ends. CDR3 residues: CASSGRKTGELFF. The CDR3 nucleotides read TGTGCCAGCAGCGGCCGGAAGACCGGGGAGCTGTTTTTT.

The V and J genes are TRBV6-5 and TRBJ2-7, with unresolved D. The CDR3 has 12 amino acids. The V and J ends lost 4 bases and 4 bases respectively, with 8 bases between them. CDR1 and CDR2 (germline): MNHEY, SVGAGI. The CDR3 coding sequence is TGTGCCAGCAGTTCTACCAGATACGAGCAGTACTTC. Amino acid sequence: CASSSTRYEQYF.

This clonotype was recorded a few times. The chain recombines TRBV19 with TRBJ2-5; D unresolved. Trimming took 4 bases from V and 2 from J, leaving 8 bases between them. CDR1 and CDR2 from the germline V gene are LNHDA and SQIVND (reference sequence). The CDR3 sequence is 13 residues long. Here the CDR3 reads CASSRAFQETQYF. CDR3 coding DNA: TGTGCCAGTAGTAGAGCCTTTCAAGAGACCCAGTACTTC.

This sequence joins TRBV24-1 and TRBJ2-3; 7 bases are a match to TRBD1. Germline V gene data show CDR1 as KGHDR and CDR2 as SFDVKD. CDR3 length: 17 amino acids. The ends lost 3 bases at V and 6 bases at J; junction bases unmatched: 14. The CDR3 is CATSDPTGSVDLDTQYF. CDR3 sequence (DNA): TGTGCCACCAGTGATCCGACAGGGAGTGTTGATCTGGATACGCAGTATTTT.

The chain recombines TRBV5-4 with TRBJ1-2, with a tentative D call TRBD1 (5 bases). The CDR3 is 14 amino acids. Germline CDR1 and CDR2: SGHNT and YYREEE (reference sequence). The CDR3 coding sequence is TGTGCGACAGCACAAACGGTAGCTAACTATGGCTACACCTTC. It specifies CATAQTVANYGYTF.

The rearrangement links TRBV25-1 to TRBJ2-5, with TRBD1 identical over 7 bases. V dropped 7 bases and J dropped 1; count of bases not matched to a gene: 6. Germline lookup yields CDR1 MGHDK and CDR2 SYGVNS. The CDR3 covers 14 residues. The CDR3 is CASNRAGGQETQYF. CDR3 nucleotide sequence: TGTGCCAGCAACCGTGCAGGGGGCCAAGAGACCCAGTACTTC.

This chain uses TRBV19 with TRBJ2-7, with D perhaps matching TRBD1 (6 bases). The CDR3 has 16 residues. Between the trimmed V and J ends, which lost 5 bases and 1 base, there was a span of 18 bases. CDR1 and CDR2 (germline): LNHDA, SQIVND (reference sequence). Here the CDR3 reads CASSPSNRAVSYEQYF. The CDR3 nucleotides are TGTGCCAGTAGTCCCTCCAACAGGGCGGTTTCCTACGAGCAGTACTTC.

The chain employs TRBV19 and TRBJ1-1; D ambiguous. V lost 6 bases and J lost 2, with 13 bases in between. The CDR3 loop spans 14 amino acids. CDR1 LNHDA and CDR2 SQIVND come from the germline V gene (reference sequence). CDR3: CASRYMSSNTEAFF. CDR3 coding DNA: TGTGCCAGTAGATACATGAGCTCAAACACTGAAGCTTTCTTT.

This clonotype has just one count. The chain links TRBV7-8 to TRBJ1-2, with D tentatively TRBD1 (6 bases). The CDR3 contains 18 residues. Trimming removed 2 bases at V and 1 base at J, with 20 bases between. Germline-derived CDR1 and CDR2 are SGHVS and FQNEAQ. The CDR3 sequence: CASSLRVVKGEFNYGYTF. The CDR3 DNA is TGTGCCAGCAGCTTACGGGTGGTGAAGGGGGAGTTTAACTATGGCTACACCTTC.

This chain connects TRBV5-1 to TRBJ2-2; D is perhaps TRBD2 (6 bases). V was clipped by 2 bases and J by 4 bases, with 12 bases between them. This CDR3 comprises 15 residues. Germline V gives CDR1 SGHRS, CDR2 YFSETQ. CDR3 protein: CASSLSGPGTGELFF. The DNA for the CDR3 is TGCGCCAGCAGCTTAAGCGGGCCCGGCACCGGGGAGCTGTTTTTT.

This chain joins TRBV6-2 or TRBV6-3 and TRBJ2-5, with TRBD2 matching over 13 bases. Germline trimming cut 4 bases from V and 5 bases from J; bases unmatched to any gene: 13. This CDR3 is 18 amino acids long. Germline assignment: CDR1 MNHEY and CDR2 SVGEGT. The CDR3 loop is CASSSLTSGRRVSETQYF. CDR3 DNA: TGTGCCAGCAGTTCCCTGACTAGCGGGAGGCGGGTGTCGGAGACCCAGTACTTC.

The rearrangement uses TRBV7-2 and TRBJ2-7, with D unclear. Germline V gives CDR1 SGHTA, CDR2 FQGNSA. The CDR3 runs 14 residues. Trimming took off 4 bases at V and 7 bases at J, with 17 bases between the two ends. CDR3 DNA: TGTGCCAGCAGCTCCCTGGGCACGGTGGGGGAGCAGTACTTC. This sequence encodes CASSSLGTVGEQYF.

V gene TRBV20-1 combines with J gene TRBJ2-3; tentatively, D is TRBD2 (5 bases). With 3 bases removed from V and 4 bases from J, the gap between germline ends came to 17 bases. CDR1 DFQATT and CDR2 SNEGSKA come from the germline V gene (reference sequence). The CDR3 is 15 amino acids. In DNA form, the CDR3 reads TGCAGTGCTAGGGGCGGGTCTCCCGATCCAGATACGCAGTATTTT. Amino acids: CSARGGSPDPDTQYF.

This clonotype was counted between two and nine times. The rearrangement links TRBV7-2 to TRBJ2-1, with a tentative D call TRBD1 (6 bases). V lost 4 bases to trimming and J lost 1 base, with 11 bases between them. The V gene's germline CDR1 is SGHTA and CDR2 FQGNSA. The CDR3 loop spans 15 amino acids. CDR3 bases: TGTGCCAGCAGCTCACAGGGCCAGTCCTACAATGAGCAGTTCTTC. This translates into CASSSQGQSYNEQFF.

This CDR3 reads CSAILAGGPGAQYF. In DNA, the CDR3 is TGCAGTGCTATACTAGCGGGGGGGCCCGGGGCCCAGTACTTC. The J gene is TRBJ2-5, the V gene TRBV20-1, with 13 bases fitting TRBD2. The V segment lost 4 bases and the J segment 9 bases; nucleotides outside the gene matches: 8. The CDR3 has 14 amino acids. Germline V gene lookup returns CDR1 DFQATT and CDR2 SNEGSKA (reference sequence).

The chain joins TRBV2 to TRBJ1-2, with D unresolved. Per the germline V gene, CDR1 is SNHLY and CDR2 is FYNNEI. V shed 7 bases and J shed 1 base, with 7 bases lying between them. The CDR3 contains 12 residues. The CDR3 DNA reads TGTGCCAGCAACGGGGATAACTATGGCTACACCTTC. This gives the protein CASNGDNYGYTF.

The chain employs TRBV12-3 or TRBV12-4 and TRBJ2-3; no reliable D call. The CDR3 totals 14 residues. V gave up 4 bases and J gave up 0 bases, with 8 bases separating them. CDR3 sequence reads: CASSSSSSTDTQYF. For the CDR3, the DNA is TGTGCCAGCAGTTCCTCGAGTAGCACAGATACGCAGTATTTT.

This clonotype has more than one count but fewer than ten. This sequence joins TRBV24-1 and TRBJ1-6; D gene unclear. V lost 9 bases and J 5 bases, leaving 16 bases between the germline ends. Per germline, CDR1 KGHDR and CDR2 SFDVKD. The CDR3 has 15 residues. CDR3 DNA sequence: TGTGCCACCTGCACCCCAGGCGGAGATAATTCACCCCTCCACTTT. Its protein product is CATCTPGGDNSPLHF.

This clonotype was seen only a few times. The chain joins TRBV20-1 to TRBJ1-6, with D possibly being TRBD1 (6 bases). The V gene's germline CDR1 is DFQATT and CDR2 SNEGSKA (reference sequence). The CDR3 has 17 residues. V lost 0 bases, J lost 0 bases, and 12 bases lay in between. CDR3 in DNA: TGCAGTGCTAGAGATCGGACAGAGAGCTCCTATAATTCACCCCTCCACTTT. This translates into CSARDRTESSYNSPLHF.

CDR3 coding DNA: TGTGCCAGCAGTGAAGGTACAGGCCGGACCTATGGCTACACCTTC. Translated: CASSEGTGRTYGYTF. The J gene is TRBJ1-2, the V gene TRBV6-1, with D possibly matching TRBD1 (5 bases). The ends were cut back, 1 base at V and 4 bases at J, with 13 bases in the middle. Germline lookup yields CDR1 MNHNS and CDR2 SASEGT. The CDR3 contains 15 residues.

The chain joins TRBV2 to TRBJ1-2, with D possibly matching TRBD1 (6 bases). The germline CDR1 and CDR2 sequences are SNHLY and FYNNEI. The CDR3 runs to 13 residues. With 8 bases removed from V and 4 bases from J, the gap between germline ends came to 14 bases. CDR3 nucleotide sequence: TGTGCCAGCCCCGGGGGGCTGGGCTATGGCTACACCTTC. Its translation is CASPGGLGYGYTF. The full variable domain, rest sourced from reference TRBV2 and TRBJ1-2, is EPEVTQTPSHQVTQMGQEVILRCVPISNHLYFYWYRQILGQKVEFLVSFYNNEISEKSEIFDDQFSVERPDGSNFTLKIRSTKLEDSAMYFCASPGGLGYGYTFGSGTRLTVV.

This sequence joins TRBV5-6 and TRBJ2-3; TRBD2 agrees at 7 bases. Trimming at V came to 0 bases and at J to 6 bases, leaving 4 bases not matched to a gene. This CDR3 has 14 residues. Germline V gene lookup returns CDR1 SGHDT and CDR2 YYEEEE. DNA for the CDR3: TGTGCCAGCAGCTTGGTTGCGGGAGCGGATACGCAGTATTTT. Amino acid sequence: CASSLVAGADTQYF.

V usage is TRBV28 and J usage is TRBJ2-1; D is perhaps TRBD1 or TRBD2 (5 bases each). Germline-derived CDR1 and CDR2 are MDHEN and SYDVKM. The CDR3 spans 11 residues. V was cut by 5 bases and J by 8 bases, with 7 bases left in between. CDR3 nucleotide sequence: TGTGCCAGCAGTGAGGGGTATGAGCAGTTCTTC. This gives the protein CASSEGYEQFF.